This T cell receptor beta chain originates from a study of T cell changes during pregnancy in multiple sclerosis. Only in-frame clones appear in the TCRdb table, and some are missing; sequencing was by immunoSEQ multiplex PCR. Here the sample spans 130,000 or so clones, roughly 96% being singletons. In germline, CDR1 is MDHEN, CDR2 SYDVKM. The CDR3 length is 16 residues. Deletions cut 3 bases from V and 0 bases from J, with 12 bases between. Sequences were derived from peripheral blood, sampled after pregnancy. This rearrangement joins TRBV28 to TRBJ1-5; TRBD1 might be the D (6 bases). This TCR derives from a female donor with multiple sclerosis, enrolled in a pregnancy study. The CDR3 protein is CASSFWTVGSNQPQHF. CDR3 DNA: TGTGCCAGCAGTTTTTGGACAGTTGGTAGCAATCAGCCCCAGCATTTT.